Sequencing of this TCR beta chain was carried out in a study of blood T cell repertoires in COVID-19. Background on the study: Nucleic acid was either cDNA or gDNA, and it came from T cells, B-cell-depleted T cells, or PBMCs.

Per germline, CDR1 LNHDA and CDR2 SQIVND (reference sequence). There are 13 residues in the CDR3. With 6 bases removed from V and 9 bases from J, the gap between germline ends came to 16 bases. Produced via immunoSEQ multiplex PCR; TCRdb's table is partial and in-frame only. The sample shows fewer than 500,000 clones, 87% of them seen only once. The receptor was isolated from a man aged 25-45 years who had recovered from COVID-19. The source material was PBMCs or T cells enriched from blood (not recorded which). The chain joins TRBV19 to TRBJ2-3; D possibly corresponds to TRBD1 (5 bases). The CDR3 sequence: CASSSSPGLTQYF. CDR3 nucleotide sequence: TGTGCCAGTAGCAGCAGCCCAGGGCTCACGCAGTATTTT.